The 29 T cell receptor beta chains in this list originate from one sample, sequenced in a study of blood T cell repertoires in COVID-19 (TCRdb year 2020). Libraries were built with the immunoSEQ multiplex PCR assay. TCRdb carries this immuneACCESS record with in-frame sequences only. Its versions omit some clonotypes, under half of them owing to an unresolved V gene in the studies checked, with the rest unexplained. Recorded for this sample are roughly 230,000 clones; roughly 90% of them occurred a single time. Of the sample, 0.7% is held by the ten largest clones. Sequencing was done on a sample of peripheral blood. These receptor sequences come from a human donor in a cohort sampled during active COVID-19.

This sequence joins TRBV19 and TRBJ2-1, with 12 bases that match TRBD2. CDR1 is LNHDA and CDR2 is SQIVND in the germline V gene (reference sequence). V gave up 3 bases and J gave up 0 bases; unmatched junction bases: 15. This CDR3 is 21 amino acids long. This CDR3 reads CASSILFGLAGTLPSYNEQFF. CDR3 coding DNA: TGTGCCAGTAGTATTCTCTTTGGACTAGCGGGAACCCTGCCCTCCTACAATGAGCAGTTCTTC.

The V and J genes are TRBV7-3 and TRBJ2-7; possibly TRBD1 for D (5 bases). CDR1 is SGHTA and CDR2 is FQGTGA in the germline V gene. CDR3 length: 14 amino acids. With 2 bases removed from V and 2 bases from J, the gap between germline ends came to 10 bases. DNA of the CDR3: TGTGCCAGCAGCTTATCGGCAGGGACCTACGAGCAGTACTTC. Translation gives CASSLSAGTYEQYF.

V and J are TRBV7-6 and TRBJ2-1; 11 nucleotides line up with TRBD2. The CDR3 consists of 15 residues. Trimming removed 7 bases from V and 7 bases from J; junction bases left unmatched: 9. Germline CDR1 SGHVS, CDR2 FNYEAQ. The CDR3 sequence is CASKLLAGVGNEQFF. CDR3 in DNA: TGTGCCAGCAAACTACTAGCGGGAGTCGGTAATGAGCAGTTCTTC.

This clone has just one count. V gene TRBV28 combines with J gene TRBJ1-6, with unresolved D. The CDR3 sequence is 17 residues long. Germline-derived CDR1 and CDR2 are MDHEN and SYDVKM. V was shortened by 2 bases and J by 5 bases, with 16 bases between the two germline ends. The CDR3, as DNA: TGTGCCAGCAGTTTACGTGCAGTCTCCCCGAATAATTCACCCCTCCACTTT. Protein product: CASSLRAVSPNNSPLHF.

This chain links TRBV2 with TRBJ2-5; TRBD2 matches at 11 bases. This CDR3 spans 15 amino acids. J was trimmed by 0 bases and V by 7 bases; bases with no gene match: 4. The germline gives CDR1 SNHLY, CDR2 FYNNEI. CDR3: CASTRGLADQETQYF. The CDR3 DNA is TGTGCCAGCACCCGGGGACTAGCGGACCAAGAGACCCAGTACTTC. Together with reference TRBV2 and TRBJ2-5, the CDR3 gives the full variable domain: EPEVTQTPSHQVTQMGQEVILRCVPISNHLYFYWYRQILGQKVEFLVSFYNNEISEKSEIFDDQFSVERPDGSNFTLKIRSTKLEDSAMYFCASTRGLADQETQYFGPGTRLLVL.

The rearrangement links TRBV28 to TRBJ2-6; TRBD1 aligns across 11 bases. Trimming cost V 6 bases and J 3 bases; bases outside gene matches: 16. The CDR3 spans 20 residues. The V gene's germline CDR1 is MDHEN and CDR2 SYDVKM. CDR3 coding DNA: TGTGCCAGCAGGTTCGGACAGGGGGCGCCGGTCTCCTTTGGGGCCAACGTCCTGACTTTC. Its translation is CASRFGQGAPVSFGANVLTF.

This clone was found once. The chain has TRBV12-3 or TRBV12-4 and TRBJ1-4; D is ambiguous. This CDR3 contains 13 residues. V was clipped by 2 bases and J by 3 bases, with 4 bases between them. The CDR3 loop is CASSLFSNEKLFF. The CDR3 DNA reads TGTGCCAGCAGTTTATTCTCTAATGAAAAACTGTTTTTT.

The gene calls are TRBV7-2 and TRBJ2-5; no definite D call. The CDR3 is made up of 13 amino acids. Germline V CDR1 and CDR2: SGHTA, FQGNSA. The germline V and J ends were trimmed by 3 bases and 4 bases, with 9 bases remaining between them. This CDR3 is CASSFGIGETQYF. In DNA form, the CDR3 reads TGTGCCAGCAGCTTCGGTATTGGAGAGACCCAGTACTTC. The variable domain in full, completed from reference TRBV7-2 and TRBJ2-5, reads GAGVSQSPSNKVTEKGKDVELRCDPISGHTALYWYRQSLGQGLEFLIYFQGNSAPDKSGLPSDRFSAERTGGSVSTLTIQRTQQEDSAVYLCASSFGIGETQYFGPGTRLLVL.

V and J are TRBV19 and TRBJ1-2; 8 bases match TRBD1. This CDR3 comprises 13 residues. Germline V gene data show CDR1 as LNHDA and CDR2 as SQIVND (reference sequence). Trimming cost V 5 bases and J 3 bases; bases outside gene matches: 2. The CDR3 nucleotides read TGTGCCAGTAGTGAGGGACAGGACTATGGCTACACCTTC. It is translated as CASSEGQDYGYTF.

CDR3 sequence (DNA): TGCGCCAGCAGCTTGACAGAGATCCAAGAGACCCAGTACTTC. Its protein is CASSLTEIQETQYF. This chain links TRBV5-1 with TRBJ2-5, with D hard to call. Trimming took off 1 base at V and 1 base at J, with 8 bases between the two ends. The CDR3 is 14 residues long. CDR1 SGHRS and CDR2 YFSETQ come from the germline V gene.

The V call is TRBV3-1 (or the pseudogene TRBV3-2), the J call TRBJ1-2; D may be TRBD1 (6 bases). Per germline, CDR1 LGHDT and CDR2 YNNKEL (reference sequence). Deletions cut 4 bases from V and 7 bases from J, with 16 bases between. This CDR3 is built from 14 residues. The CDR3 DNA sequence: TGTGCCAGCAGCCGAGAGGACAGACGGAGTGGCTACACCTTC. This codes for CASSREDRRSGYTF.

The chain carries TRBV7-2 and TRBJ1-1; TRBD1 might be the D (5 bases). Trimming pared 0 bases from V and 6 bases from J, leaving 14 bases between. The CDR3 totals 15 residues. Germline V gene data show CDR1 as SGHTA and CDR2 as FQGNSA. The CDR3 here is CASSLASGGSSEAFF. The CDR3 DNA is TGTGCCAGCAGCTTAGCCTCGGGGGGGTCATCTGAAGCTTTCTTT.

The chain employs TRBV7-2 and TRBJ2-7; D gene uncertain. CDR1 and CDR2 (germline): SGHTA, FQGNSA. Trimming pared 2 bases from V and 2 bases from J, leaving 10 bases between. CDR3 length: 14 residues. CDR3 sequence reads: CASSLTYGAYEQYF. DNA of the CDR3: TGTGCCAGCAGCTTAACCTACGGAGCCTACGAGCAGTACTTC.

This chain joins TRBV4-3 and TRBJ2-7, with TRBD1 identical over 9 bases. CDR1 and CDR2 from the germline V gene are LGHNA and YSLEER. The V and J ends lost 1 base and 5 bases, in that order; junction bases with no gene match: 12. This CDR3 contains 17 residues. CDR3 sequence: CASSQGHRGQGLNEQYF. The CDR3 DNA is TGCGCCAGCAGCCAAGGCCACCGGGGACAGGGATTGAACGAGCAGTACTTC.

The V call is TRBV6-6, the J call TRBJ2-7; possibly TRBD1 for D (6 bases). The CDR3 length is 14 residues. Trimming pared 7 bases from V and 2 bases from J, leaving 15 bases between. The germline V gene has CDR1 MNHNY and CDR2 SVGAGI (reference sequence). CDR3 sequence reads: CASNNRVGTYEQYF. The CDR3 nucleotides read TGTGCCAGCAATAACAGGGTGGGGACCTACGAGCAGTACTTC.

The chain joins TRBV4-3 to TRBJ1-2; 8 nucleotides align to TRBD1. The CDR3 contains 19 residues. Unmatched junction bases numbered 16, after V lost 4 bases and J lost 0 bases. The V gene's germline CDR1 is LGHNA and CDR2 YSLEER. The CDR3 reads CASSLRGPDRAYSNYGYTF. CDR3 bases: TGCGCCAGCAGCCTCAGGGGCCCGGACAGGGCTTATTCTAACTATGGCTACACCTTC.

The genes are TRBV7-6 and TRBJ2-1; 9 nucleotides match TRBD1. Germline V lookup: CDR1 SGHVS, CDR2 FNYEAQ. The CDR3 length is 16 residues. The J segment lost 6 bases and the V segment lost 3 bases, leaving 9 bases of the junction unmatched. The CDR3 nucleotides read TGTGCCAGCAGCTTTAGCCGGACAGGGGAGGCCAATGAGCAGTTCTTC. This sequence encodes CASSFSRTGEANEQFF.

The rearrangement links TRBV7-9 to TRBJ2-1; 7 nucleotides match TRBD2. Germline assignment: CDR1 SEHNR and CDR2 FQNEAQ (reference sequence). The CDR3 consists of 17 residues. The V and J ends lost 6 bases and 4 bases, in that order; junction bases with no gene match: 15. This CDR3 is CASRHGGGTTPYNEQFF. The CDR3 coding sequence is TGTGCCAGCAGACATGGGGGGGGTACCACGCCTTACAATGAGCAGTTCTTC.

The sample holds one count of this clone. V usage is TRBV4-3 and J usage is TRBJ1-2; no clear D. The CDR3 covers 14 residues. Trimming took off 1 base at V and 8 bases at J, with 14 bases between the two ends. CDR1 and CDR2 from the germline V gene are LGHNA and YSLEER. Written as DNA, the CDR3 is TGCGCCAGCAGCCAAGGTACGGGGTCGGAAGGCTACACCTTC. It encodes CASSQGTGSEGYTF.

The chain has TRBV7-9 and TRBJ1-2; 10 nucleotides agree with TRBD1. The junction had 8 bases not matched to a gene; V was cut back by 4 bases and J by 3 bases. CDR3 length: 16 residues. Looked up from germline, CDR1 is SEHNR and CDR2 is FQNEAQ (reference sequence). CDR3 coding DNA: TGTGCCAGCAGCTATCAGCTCGGGACAGGGGACTATGGCTACACCTTC. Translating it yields CASSYQLGTGDYGYTF.

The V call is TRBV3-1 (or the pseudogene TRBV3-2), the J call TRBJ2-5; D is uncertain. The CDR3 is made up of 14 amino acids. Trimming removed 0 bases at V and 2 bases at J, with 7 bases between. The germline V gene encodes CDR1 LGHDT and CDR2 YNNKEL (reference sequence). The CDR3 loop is CASSQDFPQETQYF. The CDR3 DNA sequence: TGTGCCAGCAGCCAAGATTTTCCTCAAGAGACCCAGTACTTC.

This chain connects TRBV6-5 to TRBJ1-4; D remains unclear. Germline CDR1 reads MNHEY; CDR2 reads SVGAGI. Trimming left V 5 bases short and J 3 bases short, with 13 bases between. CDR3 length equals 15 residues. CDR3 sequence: CASSRGSRANEKLFF. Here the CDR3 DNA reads TGTGCCAGCAGTCGGGGTAGCCGGGCTAATGAAAAACTGTTTTTT.

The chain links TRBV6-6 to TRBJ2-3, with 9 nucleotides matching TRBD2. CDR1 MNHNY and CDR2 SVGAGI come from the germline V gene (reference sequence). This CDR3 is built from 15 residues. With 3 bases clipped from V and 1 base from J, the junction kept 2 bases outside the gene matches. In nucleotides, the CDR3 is TGTGCCAGCAGTTATAAGCGGGGGGGCACAGATACGCAGTATTTT. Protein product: CASSYKRGGTDTQYF.

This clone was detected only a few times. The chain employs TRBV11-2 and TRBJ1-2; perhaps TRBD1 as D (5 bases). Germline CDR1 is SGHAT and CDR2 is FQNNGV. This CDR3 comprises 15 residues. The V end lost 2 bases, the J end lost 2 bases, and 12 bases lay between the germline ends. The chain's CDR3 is CASSLTPGWNYGYTF. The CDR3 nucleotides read TGTGCCAGCAGCTTAACCCCAGGGTGGAACTATGGCTACACCTTC.

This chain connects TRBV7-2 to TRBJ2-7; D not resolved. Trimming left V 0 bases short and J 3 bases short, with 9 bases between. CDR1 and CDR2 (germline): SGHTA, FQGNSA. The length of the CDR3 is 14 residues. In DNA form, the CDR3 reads TGTGCCAGCAGCTTAGCGCGCGAGAGCTACGAGCAGTACTTC. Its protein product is CASSLARESYEQYF.

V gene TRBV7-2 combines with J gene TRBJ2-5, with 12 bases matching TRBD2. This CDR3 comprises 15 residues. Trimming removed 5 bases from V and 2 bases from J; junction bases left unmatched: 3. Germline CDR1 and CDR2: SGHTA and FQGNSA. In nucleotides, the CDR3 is TGTGCCAGCAGCCCCCTAGCGGGGGGGCAAGAGACCCAGTACTTC. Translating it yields CASSPLAGGQETQYF.

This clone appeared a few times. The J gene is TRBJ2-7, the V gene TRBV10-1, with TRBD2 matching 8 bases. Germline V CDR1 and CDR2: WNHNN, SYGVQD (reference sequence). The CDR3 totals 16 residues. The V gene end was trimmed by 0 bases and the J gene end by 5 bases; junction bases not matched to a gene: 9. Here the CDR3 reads CASSESGTRGVNEQYF. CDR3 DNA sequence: TGCGCCAGCAGTGAGTCTGGGACTAGAGGCGTGAACGAGCAGTACTTC.

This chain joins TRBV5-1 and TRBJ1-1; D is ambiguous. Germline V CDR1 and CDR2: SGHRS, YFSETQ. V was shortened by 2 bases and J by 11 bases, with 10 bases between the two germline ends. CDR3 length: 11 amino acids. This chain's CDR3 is CASSFGGWAFF. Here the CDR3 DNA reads TGCGCCAGCAGCTTTGGAGGATGGGCTTTCTTT.

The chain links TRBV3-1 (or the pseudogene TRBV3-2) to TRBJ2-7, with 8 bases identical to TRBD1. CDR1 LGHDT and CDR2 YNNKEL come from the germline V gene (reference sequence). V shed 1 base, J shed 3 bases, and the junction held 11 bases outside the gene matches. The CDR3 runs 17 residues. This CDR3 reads CASSQVFPGGLHYEQYF. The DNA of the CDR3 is TGTGCCAGCAGCCAAGTCTTCCCAGGGGGCCTCCACTACGAGCAGTACTTC.